These 4 T cell receptor beta chains originate from one sample sequenced in a study of blood T cell repertoires in COVID-19. Sequencing was performed with immunoSEQ multiplex PCR; in TCRdb, only in-frame clones are kept and a portion is missing. The sample consists of 200,000 to 250,000 clones, approximately 90% of them appearing once. Source material: PBMCs or T cells enriched from blood (not recorded which). The receptors here all came from a man aged 25-45 years who had recovered from COVID-19.

This chain uses TRBV5-4 with TRBJ2-2; 11 bases line up with TRBD2. The CDR3 is 16 residues long. Germline CDR1 and CDR2: SGHNT and YYREEE (reference sequence). V was pared by 5 bases and J by 2 bases, with 5 bases of the junction left unmatched. The CDR3 sequence is CASRGGLAGNTGELFF. CDR3 DNA: TGTGCCAGCAGGGGTGGACTAGCGGGCAACACCGGGGAGCTGTTTTTT.

This rearrangement joins TRBV7-2 to TRBJ2-5; no definite D call. The V and J ends lost 2 bases and 2 bases respectively, with 9 bases between them. The CDR3 is made up of 14 amino acids. CDR1 and CDR2 (germline): SGHTA, FQGNSA. The CDR3 nucleotides are TGTGCCAGCAGCTTATTTTCCCCACAAGAGACCCAGTACTTC. Translating it yields CASSLFSPQETQYF.

The V call is TRBV11-2, the J call TRBJ2-2, with TRBD1 matching over 8 bases. The CDR3 runs 17 residues. J lost 3 bases, V lost 4 bases, and 10 bases had no gene match. From germline, CDR1 is SGHAT and CDR2 FQNNGV. The CDR3 coding sequence is TGTGCCAGCAGCTACCAACCTCAGGGGGCTCACACCGGGGAGCTGTTTTTT. Amino acid sequence: CASSYQPQGAHTGELFF.

This clone was observed a few times. The V call is TRBV20-1, the J call TRBJ2-2, with 10 bases that match TRBD1. CDR1 is DFQATT and CDR2 is SNEGSKA in the germline V gene (reference sequence). Unmatched junction bases numbered 9, after V lost 3 bases and J lost 5 bases. This CDR3 has 16 amino acids. The CDR3 loop is CSASDGRTGGTGELFF. The CDR3 nucleotides read TGCAGTGCTAGTGACGGGAGGACAGGGGGAACCGGGGAGCTGTTTTTT.